A single count supports the clone carrying this T cell receptor (beta chain). Its antigen remains unidentified. The data were taken from a study of cytomegalovirus exposure and HLA in healthy donors. CDR3 length equals 15 residues. V was clipped by 3 bases and J by 4 bases; unmatched bases: 7. Germline CDR1 reads KGHSH; CDR2 reads LQKENI. The PCR used 60 Vbeta and 13 Jbeta primers. TCRdb keeps only in-frame clones here, not all; method: immunoSEQ multiplex PCR. Here the sample spans approximately 100,000 clones, 75% being singletons. Study-wide findings and caveats: Earlier results showed most TCR beta V segments being productive about 90% or about 30% of the time. Researchers reported that a few CMV-associated chains were confirmed in vitro as CMV antigen-specific. Sequence variants that were highly shared formed a cluster that was likely a sequencing artifact.

This sequence was found in a male donor in good health and CMV-seropositive. The sample taken for sequencing was PBMCs. The chain carries TRBV18 and TRBJ1-1; 8 positions agree with TRBD1. The CDR3 spells CASSPQAGGRTEAFF. The CDR3 DNA reads TGTGCCAGCTCACCGCAGGCAGGGGGCCGCACTGAAGCTTTCTTT.